A selection of T cell receptor beta chains follows, all from one sample in a study of OX40 agonist ivuxolimab in advanced cancers. The assay was immunoSEQ multiplex PCR, and TCRdb's table has in-frame clones only and misses some. Counted here are about 20,000 clones, 87% occurring once; the ten biggest clones make up 20% to 30%. Sequencing used CD4+ or CD8+ T cells sorted from blood, obtained in a trial of the OX40 agonist ivuxolimab. The receptors here all came from an adult with an advanced solid tumor such as melanoma, head and neck, liver or kidney cancer. Each CDR3 is given with its conserved first and last residue. D genes are given only for firm matches. Size values are once, few and many counts, or a class for expanded clones, and some rows have none.

v_call: TRBV5-4
d_call: .
j_call: TRBJ2-7
cdr3_length: 15
clone_size: .
cdr3_aa: CASSQAWGAIYEQYF
cdr3_nt: TGTGCCAGCAGCCAAGCGTGGGGGGCCATCTACGAGCAGTACTTC

v_call: TRBV6-5
d_call: .
j_call: TRBJ1-2
cdr3_length: 14
clone_size: .
cdr3_aa: CASSSSPQNYGYTF
cdr3_nt: TGTGCCAGCAGTTCGTCCCCACAAAACTATGGCTACACCTTC

v_call: TRBV4-2
d_call: .
j_call: TRBJ2-1
cdr3_length: 18
clone_size: .
cdr3_aa: CASSHPHSGGPSYNEQFF
cdr3_nt: TGTGCCAGCAGCCATCCCCATAGTGGGGGCCCCTCCTACAATGAGCAGTTCTTC

v_call: TRBV9
d_call: .
j_call: TRBJ2-7
cdr3_length: 13
clone_size: .
cdr3_aa: CASNPGGGYEQYF
cdr3_nt: TGTGCCAGCAACCCCGGGGGAGGCTACGAGCAGTACTTC

v_call: TRBV4-1
d_call: .
j_call: TRBJ1-2
cdr3_length: 13
clone_size: .
cdr3_aa: CASSHGTEDGYTF
cdr3_nt: TGCGCCAGCAGCCATGGGACGGAGGATGGCTACACCTTC

v_call: TRBV2
d_call: TRBD2
j_call: TRBJ2-3
cdr3_length: 15
clone_size: once
cdr3_aa: CASSGQRGRTDTQYF
cdr3_nt: TGTGCCAGCAGTGGCCAGCGGGGGCGAACAGATACGCAGTATTTT

v_call: TRBV27
d_call: .
j_call: TRBJ2-1
cdr3_length: 13
clone_size: .
cdr3_aa: CASSLRGYNEQFF
cdr3_nt: TGTGCCAGCAGTTTGAGGGGGTACAATGAGCAGTTCTTC

v_call: TRBV7-9
d_call: .
j_call: TRBJ2-1
cdr3_length: 11
clone_size: .
cdr3_aa: CASSWDNEQFF
cdr3_nt: TGTGCCAGCAGCTGGGACAATGAGCAGTTCTTC

v_call: TRBV7-9
d_call: .
j_call: TRBJ1-4
cdr3_length: 15
clone_size: .
cdr3_aa: CASSLVSRGGEKLFF
cdr3_nt: TGTGCCAGCAGCTTAGTCTCCAGGGGAGGTGAAAAACTGTTTTTT

v_call: TRBV6-6
d_call: .
j_call: TRBJ2-6
cdr3_length: 15
clone_size: .
cdr3_aa: CASSFTGGGANVLTF
cdr3_nt: TGTGCCAGCAGTTTTACAGGCGGTGGGGCCAACGTCCTGACTTTC

v_call: TRBV21-1
d_call: .
j_call: TRBJ2-4
cdr3_length: 14
clone_size: few
cdr3_aa: CASSNGEAKNIQYF
cdr3_nt: TGTGCCAGCAGCAACGGGGAGGCCAAAAACATTCAGTACTTC

v_call: TRBV18
d_call: .
j_call: TRBJ2-7
cdr3_length: 14
clone_size: .
cdr3_aa: CASSPGTNSYEQYF
cdr3_nt: TGTGCCAGCTCACCCGGGACCAACTCCTACGAGCAGTACTTC

v_call: TRBV7-9
d_call: .
j_call: TRBJ1-1
cdr3_length: 17
clone_size: .
cdr3_aa: CASSSTLVWPMNTEAFF
cdr3_nt: TGTGCCAGCAGCAGTACTTTAGTGTGGCCAATGAACACTGAAGCTTTCTTT

v_call: TRBV6-4
d_call: TRBD2
j_call: TRBJ2-7
cdr3_length: 15
clone_size: .
cdr3_aa: CASIPERLAGYEQYF
cdr3_nt: TGTGCCAGCATCCCCGAAAGGCTAGCGGGCTACGAGCAGTACTTC

v_call: TRBV6-1
d_call: .
j_call: TRBJ1-3
cdr3_length: 14
clone_size: few
cdr3_aa: CASRDSFSGNTIYF
cdr3_nt: TGTGCCAGCAGGGACAGTTTCTCTGGAAACACCATATATTTT

v_call: TRBV5-4
d_call: .
j_call: TRBJ1-2
cdr3_length: 19
clone_size: .
cdr3_aa: CASSLIAGVTLSILNGYTF
cdr3_nt: TGTGCCAGCAGCCTAATCGCCGGGGTGACGTTGTCAATTTTGAATGGCTACACCTTC

v_call: TRBV6-1
d_call: .
j_call: TRBJ2-5
cdr3_length: 14
clone_size: .
cdr3_aa: CASSEQAERETQYF
cdr3_nt: TGTGCCAGCAGTGAACAGGCAGAGCGAGAGACCCAGTACTTC

v_call: TRBV6-1
d_call: TRBD1
j_call: TRBJ2-7
cdr3_length: 13
clone_size: .
cdr3_aa: CASRTGQGYEQYF
cdr3_nt: TGTGCCAGCAGGACGGGACAGGGTTACGAGCAGTACTTC

v_call: TRBV9
d_call: .
j_call: TRBJ1-1
cdr3_length: 14
clone_size: .
cdr3_aa: CASSVVQVVTEAFF
cdr3_nt: TGTGCCAGCAGCGTAGTACAGGTTGTAACTGAAGCTTTCTTT

v_call: TRBV4-1
d_call: .
j_call: TRBJ2-3
cdr3_length: 13
clone_size: .
cdr3_aa: CASSPPGTDTQYF
cdr3_nt: TGCGCCAGCAGCCCCCCCGGGACAGATACGCAGTATTTT

v_call: TRBV5-5
d_call: .
j_call: TRBJ2-7
cdr3_length: 12
clone_size: .
cdr3_aa: CASRGFGYEQYF
cdr3_nt: TGTGCCAGCAGGGGGTTCGGATACGAGCAGTACTTC

v_call: TRBV6-5
d_call: .
j_call: TRBJ2-7
cdr3_length: 14
clone_size: .
cdr3_aa: CASSYVQGLGEQYF
cdr3_nt: TGTGCCAGCAGTTACGTACAGGGCCTAGGCGAGCAGTACTTC

v_call: TRBV25-1
d_call: TRBD1
j_call: TRBJ1-2
cdr3_length: 13
clone_size: .
cdr3_aa: CASSVGGFDGYTF
cdr3_nt: TGTGCCAGCAGTGTAGGGGGCTTCGATGGCTACACCTTC

v_call: TRBV5-1
d_call: .
j_call: TRBJ2-1
cdr3_length: 14
clone_size: .
cdr3_aa: CASSRWIGNNEQFF
cdr3_nt: TGCGCCAGCAGCCGCTGGATCGGGAACAATGAGCAGTTCTTC

v_call: TRBV7-2
d_call: TRBD2
j_call: TRBJ2-1
cdr3_length: 15
clone_size: .
cdr3_aa: CASSYSGGAYNEQFF
cdr3_nt: TGTGCCAGCAGTTATAGTGGGGGGGCCTACAATGAGCAGTTCTTC

v_call: TRBV11-1
d_call: .
j_call: TRBJ2-5
cdr3_length: 15
clone_size: .
cdr3_aa: CASSGTYGVGETQYF
cdr3_nt: TGTGCCAGCAGCGGAACCTACGGTGTAGGGGAGACCCAGTACTTC

v_call: TRBV5-6
d_call: .
j_call: TRBJ1-1
cdr3_length: 15
clone_size: .
cdr3_aa: CASSPGWGRNTEAFF
cdr3_nt: TGTGCCAGCAGCCCCGGCTGGGGGCGGAACACTGAAGCTTTCTTT

v_call: TRBV5-6
d_call: .
j_call: TRBJ1-1
cdr3_length: 12
clone_size: .
cdr3_aa: CASSFSNTEAFF
cdr3_nt: TGTGCCAGCAGCTTCTCGAACACTGAAGCTTTCTTT

v_call: TRBV5-1
d_call: .
j_call: TRBJ1-2
cdr3_length: 16
clone_size: once
cdr3_aa: CASSLRFVGSPGGYTF
cdr3_nt: TGCGCCAGCAGCTTGAGATTCGTTGGCAGCCCTGGGGGCTACACCTTC

v_call: TRBV7-7
d_call: TRBD1
j_call: TRBJ1-6
cdr3_length: 17
clone_size: .
cdr3_aa: CASSFHHRTGKHSPLHF
cdr3_nt: TGTGCTAGCAGCTTCCACCACCGGACAGGGAAGCATTCACCCCTCCACTTT

v_call: TRBV14
d_call: .
j_call: TRBJ1-1
cdr3_length: 12
clone_size: .
cdr3_aa: CASSPLGTEAFF
cdr3_nt: TGTGCCAGCAGCCCCCTGGGTACTGAAGCTTTCTTT

v_call: TRBV11-2
d_call: .
j_call: TRBJ1-1
cdr3_length: 12
clone_size: .
cdr3_aa: CASNLGGGEAFF
cdr3_nt: TGTGCCAGCAACCTAGGTGGGGGTGAAGCTTTCTTT

v_call: TRBV6-5
d_call: .
j_call: TRBJ2-1
cdr3_length: 13
clone_size: .
cdr3_aa: CASSYQQYNEQFF
cdr3_nt: TGTGCCAGCAGTTATCAACAGTACAATGAGCAGTTCTTC

v_call: TRBV6-1
d_call: TRBD1
j_call: TRBJ2-2
cdr3_length: 16
clone_size: .
cdr3_aa: CASSEGGQGVGGELFF
cdr3_nt: TGTGCCAGCAGTGAAGGGGGACAGGGGGTCGGCGGGGAGCTGTTTTTT

v_call: TRBV15
d_call: TRBD1
j_call: TRBJ2-5
cdr3_length: 15
clone_size: few
cdr3_aa: CATTPGQGAQETQYF
cdr3_nt: TGTGCCACCACCCCGGGACAGGGTGCCCAAGAGACCCAGTACTTC

v_call: TRBV5-6
d_call: .
j_call: TRBJ2-1
cdr3_length: 11
clone_size: .
cdr3_aa: CASSLVDEQFF
cdr3_nt: TGTGCCAGCAGCTTGGTTGATGAGCAGTTCTTC

v_call: TRBV4-3
d_call: .
j_call: TRBJ2-7
cdr3_length: 13
clone_size: .
cdr3_aa: CASSPFQGYEQYF
cdr3_nt: TGCGCCAGCTCTCCCTTCCAGGGGTACGAGCAGTACTTC

v_call: TRBV7-9
d_call: TRBD1
j_call: TRBJ1-1
cdr3_length: 15
clone_size: .
cdr3_aa: CASSWGDSWNTEAFF
cdr3_nt: TGTGCCAGCAGCTGGGGGGACAGTTGGAACACTGAAGCTTTCTTT

v_call: TRBV6-5
d_call: .
j_call: TRBJ1-2
cdr3_length: 13
clone_size: .
cdr3_aa: CATDTGNKGGYTF
cdr3_nt: TGTGCCACCGACACAGGGAATAAAGGAGGCTACACCTTC